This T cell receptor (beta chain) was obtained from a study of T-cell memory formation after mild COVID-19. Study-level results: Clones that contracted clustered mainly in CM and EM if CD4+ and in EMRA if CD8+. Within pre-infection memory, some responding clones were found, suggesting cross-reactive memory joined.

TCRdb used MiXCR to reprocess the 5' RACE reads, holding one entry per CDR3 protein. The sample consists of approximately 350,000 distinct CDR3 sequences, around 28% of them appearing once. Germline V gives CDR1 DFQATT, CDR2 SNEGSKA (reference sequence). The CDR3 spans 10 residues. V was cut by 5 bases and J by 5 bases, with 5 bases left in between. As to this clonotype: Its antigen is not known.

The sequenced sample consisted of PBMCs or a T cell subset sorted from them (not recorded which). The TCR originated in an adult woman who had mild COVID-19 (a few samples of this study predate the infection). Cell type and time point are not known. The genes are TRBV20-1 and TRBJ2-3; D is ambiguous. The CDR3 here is CSARQDTQYF. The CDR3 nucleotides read TGCAGTGCTCGACAAGATACGCAGTATTTT.